The next 4 T cell receptor beta chains were all read from a single sample in a study of breast tumors, draining lymph nodes, adjacent tissues. Axillary draining lymph nodes of breast cancer patients supplied the node samples. A single record per CDR3 protein comes from TCRdb applying MiXCR to the multiplex PCR reads. This table holds over 200,000 distinct CDR3 sequences, about 32% found once. The sample consisted of axillary lymph node tissue. These receptors came from a female donor with breast cancer. Some clones in this sample may be carry-over from other donors' samples.

This clonotype has only a few counts. The chain couples TRBV27 to TRBJ2-3; TRBD2 matches 10 bases. This CDR3 contains 15 residues. The germline gives CDR1 MNHEY, CDR2 SMNVEV (reference sequence). Trimming at V came to 4 bases and at J to 7 bases, leaving 8 bases not matched to a gene. In nucleotides, the CDR3 is TGTGCCAGCAGTTCTGGGCTAGCGGGAGACAATACGCAGTATTTT. This gives the protein CASSSGLAGDNTQYF.

The chain links TRBV6-2 or TRBV6-3 to TRBJ2-7; a weak D match, TRBD2 (6 bases). The germline CDR1 and CDR2 sequences are MNHEY and SVGEGT. The germline V and J ends were trimmed by 5 bases and 6 bases, with 23 bases remaining between them. The CDR3 is made up of 16 amino acids. CDR3 DNA: TGTGCCAGCAGTCACGGCGCGGGAAGAGTATATGGCGAGCAGTACTTC. Translated: CASSHGAGRVYGEQYF.

This clonotype was counted a few times. J is TRBJ1-1 and V is TRBV2, with D possibly TRBD1 on 6 matching bases. Germline lookup yields CDR1 SNHLY and CDR2 FYNNEI. V was pared by 1 base and J by 1 base, with 10 bases between. This CDR3 comprises 15 residues. CDR3 in amino acids: CASSEVQGRNTEAFF. CDR3 sequence (DNA): TGTGCCAGCAGTGAAGTCCAGGGGAGGAACACTGAAGCTTTCTTT.

This clonotype was counted ten times or more. The chain is built from TRBV4-3 and TRBJ2-4; D gene ambiguous. This CDR3 contains 15 residues. V shed 1 base and J shed 1 base, with 8 bases lying between them. Looked up from germline, CDR1 is LGHNA and CDR2 is YSLEER. CDR3: CASSQVYDAKNIQYF. Here the CDR3 DNA reads TGCGCCAGCAGCCAAGTCTACGACGCCAAAAACATTCAGTACTTC.